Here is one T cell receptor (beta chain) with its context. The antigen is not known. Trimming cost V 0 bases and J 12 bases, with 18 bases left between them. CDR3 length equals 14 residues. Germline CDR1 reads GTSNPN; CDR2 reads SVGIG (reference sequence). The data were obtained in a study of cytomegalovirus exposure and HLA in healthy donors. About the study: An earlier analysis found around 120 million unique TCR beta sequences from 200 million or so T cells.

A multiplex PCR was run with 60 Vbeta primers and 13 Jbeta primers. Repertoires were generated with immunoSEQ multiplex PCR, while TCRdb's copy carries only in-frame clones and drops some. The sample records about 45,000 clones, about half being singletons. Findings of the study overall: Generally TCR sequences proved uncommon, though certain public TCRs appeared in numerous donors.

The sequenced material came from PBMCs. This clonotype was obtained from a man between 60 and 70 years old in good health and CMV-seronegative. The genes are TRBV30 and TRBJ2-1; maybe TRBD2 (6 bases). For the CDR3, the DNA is TGTGCCTGGAGTGTAGGCCGGCAACTAGCAGGGCAGTTCTTC. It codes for CAWSVGRQLAGQFF.